This TCR beta chain was identified in a study of control samples from healthy donors and cancer patients. Data came from immunoSEQ multiplex PCR; TCRdb stores just in-frame clones and leaves some out. The data contain approximately 160,000 clones, about 93% of them singletons. The receptor was derived from a woman aged 25-40 years in good health. Sequenced input: blood.

The chain's CDR3 is CACGKGYEKLFF. The CDR3 DNA follows: TGTGCCTGCGGAAAGGGATATGAAAAACTGTTTTTT. This chain joins TRBV30 and TRBJ1-4; D is unresolved. This CDR3 has 12 amino acids. In germline, CDR1 is GTSNPN, CDR2 SVGIG (reference sequence). Trimming took 6 bases from V and 6 from J, leaving 11 bases between them.